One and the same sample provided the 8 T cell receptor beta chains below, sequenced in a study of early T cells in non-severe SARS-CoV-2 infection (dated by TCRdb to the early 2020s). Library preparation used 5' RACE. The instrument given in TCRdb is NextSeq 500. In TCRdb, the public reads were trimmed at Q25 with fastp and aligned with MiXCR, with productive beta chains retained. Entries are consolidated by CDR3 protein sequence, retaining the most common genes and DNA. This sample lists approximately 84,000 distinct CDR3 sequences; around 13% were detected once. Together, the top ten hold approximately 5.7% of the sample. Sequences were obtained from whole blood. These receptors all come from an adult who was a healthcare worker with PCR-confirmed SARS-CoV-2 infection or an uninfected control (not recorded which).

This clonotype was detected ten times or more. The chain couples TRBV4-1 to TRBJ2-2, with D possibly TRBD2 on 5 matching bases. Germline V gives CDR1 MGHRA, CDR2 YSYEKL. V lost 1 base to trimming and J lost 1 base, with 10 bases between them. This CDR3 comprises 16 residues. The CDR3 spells CASSQAPGVNTGELFF. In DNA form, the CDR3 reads TGCGCCAGCAGCCAAGCCCCCGGGGTGAACACCGGGGAGCTGTTTTTT.

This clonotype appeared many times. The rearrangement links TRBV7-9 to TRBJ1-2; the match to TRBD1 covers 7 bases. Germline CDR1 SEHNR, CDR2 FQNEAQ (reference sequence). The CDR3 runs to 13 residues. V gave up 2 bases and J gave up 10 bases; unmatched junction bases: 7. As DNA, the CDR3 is TGTGCCAGCAGCTTACAGGGGGAAACCTACTACACCTTC. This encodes CASSLQGETYYTF.

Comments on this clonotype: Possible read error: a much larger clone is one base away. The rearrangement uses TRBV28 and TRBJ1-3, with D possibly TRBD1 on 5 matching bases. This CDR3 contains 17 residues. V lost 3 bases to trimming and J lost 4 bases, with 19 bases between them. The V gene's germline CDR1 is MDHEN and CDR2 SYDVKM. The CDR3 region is CASSFPLNRPVGNTIYF. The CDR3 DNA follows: TGTGCCAGCAGTTTCCCCCTCAACAGGCCTGTGGGAAACACCATATATTTT.

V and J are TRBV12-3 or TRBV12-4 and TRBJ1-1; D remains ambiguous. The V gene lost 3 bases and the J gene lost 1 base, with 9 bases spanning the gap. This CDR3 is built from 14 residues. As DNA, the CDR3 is TGTGCCAGCAGTTTTTCCGGGTCGAACACTGAAGCTTTCTTT. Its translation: CASSFSGSNTEAFF.

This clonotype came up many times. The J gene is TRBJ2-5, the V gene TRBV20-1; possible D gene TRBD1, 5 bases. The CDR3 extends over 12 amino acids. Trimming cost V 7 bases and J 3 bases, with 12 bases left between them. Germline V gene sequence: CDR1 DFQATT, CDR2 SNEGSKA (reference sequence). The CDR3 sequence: CSGIDRKETQYF. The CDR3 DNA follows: TGCAGTGGAATCGACAGAAAAGAGACCCAGTACTTC.

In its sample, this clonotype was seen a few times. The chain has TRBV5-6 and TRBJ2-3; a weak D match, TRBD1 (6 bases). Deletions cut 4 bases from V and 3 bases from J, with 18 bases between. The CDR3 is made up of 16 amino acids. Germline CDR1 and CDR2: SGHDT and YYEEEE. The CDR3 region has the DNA TGTGCCAGCAGCCCTTTAGACAGGCGGCCGACAGATACGCAGTATTTT. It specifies CASSPLDRRPTDTQYF.

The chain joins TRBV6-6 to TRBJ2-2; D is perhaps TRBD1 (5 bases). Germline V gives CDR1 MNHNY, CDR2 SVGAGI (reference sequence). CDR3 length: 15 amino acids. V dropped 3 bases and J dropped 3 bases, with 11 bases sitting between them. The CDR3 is CASSYHDRYTGELFF. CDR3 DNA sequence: TGTGCCAGCAGTTATCATGACAGATACACCGGGGAGCTGTTTTTT.

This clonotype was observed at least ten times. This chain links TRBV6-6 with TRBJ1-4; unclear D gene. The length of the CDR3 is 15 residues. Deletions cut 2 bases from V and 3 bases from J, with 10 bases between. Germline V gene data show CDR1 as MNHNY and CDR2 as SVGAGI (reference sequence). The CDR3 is CASSYRVGPNEKLFF. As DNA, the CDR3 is TGTGCCAGCAGTTACCGAGTCGGACCTAATGAAAAACTGTTTTTT.